Listed here are 13 T cell receptor beta chains from one sample, sequenced in a study of T-cell memory formation after mild COVID-19. TCRdb used MiXCR to reprocess the 5' RACE reads, holding one entry per CDR3 protein. Of hundreds of thousands of distinct CDR3 sequences in the sample, 23% are singletons; the top ten hold about an eighth. The source material was PBMCs or a T cell subset sorted from them (not recorded which). All receptors derive from an adult woman who had mild COVID-19 (a few samples of this study predate the infection). Cell type and time point are not known.

The rearrangement joins TRBV10-3 to TRBJ2-7; TRBD2 agrees at 11 bases. The length of the CDR3 is 14 residues. After removal of 6 bases from V and 0 bases from J, the junction contained 1 base not matched to a gene. The V gene's germline CDR1 is ENHRY and CDR2 SYGVKD. The CDR3 spells CAIRGTSGSYEQYF. CDR3 sequence (DNA): TGTGCCATCAGGGGGACTAGCGGCTCCTACGAGCAGTACTTC.

The J gene is TRBJ2-1, the V gene TRBV28, with a possible D match to TRBD2 (6 bases). This CDR3 has 17 amino acids. V gave up 1 base and J gave up 5 bases, with 18 bases separating them. The germline CDR1 and CDR2 sequences are MDHEN and SYDVKM. The CDR3 DNA sequence: TGTGCCAGCAGTTTATACCCACGCGGGGAAGTAGACAATGAGCAGTTCTTC. Translating it yields CASSLYPRGEVDNEQFF.

The chain combines TRBV15 with TRBJ2-1; possibly TRBD1 for D (5 bases). Trimming took 2 bases from V and 6 from J, leaving 14 bases between them. CDR1 and CDR2 (germline): LNHNV, YYDKDF (reference sequence). This CDR3 is built from 15 residues. CDR3 bases: TGTGCCACCAGCAGACAGGGCAGCTTTCTCAATGAGCAGTTCTTC. It encodes CATSRQGSFLNEQFF. The whole variable domain, filled in from reference TRBV15 and TRBJ2-1, reads DAMVIQNPRYQVTQFGKPVTLSCSQTLNHNVMYWYQQKSSQAPKLLFHYYDKDFNNEADTPDNFQSRRPNTSFCFLDIRSPGLGDTAMYLCATSRQGSFLNEQFFGPGTRLTVL.

This chain uses TRBV7-9 with TRBJ2-3; 11 positions agree with TRBD2. This CDR3 is 18 amino acids long. Losses at the gene ends were 3 bases for V and 2 bases for J; bases not matched to a gene: 10. Germline loops: CDR1 SEHNR, CDR2 FQNEAQ (reference sequence). CDR3 sequence (DNA): TGTGCCAGCAGCTTGAGACTAGCGGGGCGAAACTTCACAGATACGCAGTATTTT. Its protein is CASSLRLAGRNFTDTQYF.

This clonotype has a handful of counts. The chain recombines TRBV27 with TRBJ1-6; TRBD1 agrees at 10 bases. Trimming at V came to 5 bases and at J to 6 bases, leaving 4 bases not matched to a gene. Per the germline V gene, CDR1 is MNHEY and CDR2 is SMNVEV (reference sequence). The CDR3 spans 15 residues. The CDR3 is CASSEGQGLNSPLHF. The CDR3 coding sequence is TGTGCCAGCAGTGAGGGACAGGGGCTTAATTCACCCCTCCACTTT.

This sequence joins TRBV5-1 and TRBJ2-6; D is perhaps TRBD1 (6 bases). Germline assignment: CDR1 SGHRS and CDR2 YFSETQ. V gave up 0 bases and J gave up 0 bases, with 13 bases separating them. The CDR3 totals 18 residues. The chain's CDR3 is CASSLGKQGTSGANVLTF. DNA of the CDR3: TGCGCCAGCAGCTTGGGAAAACAGGGAACCTCTGGGGCCAACGTCCTGACTTTC.

The chain joins TRBV6-2 or TRBV6-3 to TRBJ2-1; D ambiguous. Per the germline V gene, CDR1 is MNHEY and CDR2 is SVGEGT. This CDR3 has 16 amino acids. Between the trimmed V and J ends, which lost 2 bases and 3 bases, there was a span of 14 bases. The CDR3 nucleotides read TGTGCCAGCAGTTACACGTGGGCGTCTTTCTACAATGAGCAGTTCTTC. Translated, it gives CASSYTWASFYNEQFF.

This clonotype was observed a few times. Here the CDR3 DNA reads TGTGCCAGCAGCCCAGTTGGGGAATCGCTTTATGGCTACACCTTC. The encoded protein is CASSPVGESLYGYTF. V usage is TRBV3-1 and J usage is TRBJ1-2; D remains unclear. Per the germline V gene, CDR1 is LGHDT and CDR2 is YNNKEL (reference sequence). CDR3 length: 15 amino acids. With 4 bases removed from V and 5 bases from J, the gap between germline ends came to 17 bases.

The chain employs TRBV6-5 and TRBJ2-6, with 14 bases fitting TRBD2. Germline CDR1 MNHEY, CDR2 SVGAGI. The CDR3 has 17 amino acids. V gave up 6 bases and J gave up 4 bases; unmatched junction bases: 5. This CDR3 is CASRGLAGESGANVLTF. The DNA for the CDR3 is TGTGCCAGCAGGGGACTAGCGGGAGAGTCGGGGGCCAACGTCCTGACTTTC.

This clonotype came up a few times. The DNA of the CDR3 is TGCGCCAGCAGTCAGAATGCAGATTATACGCAGTATTTT. It codes for CASSQNADYTQYF. The chain recombines TRBV23-1 with TRBJ2-3; no firm D call. TRBV23-1 is treated as an ORF (open reading frame) with a function not yet certain. Trimming removed 3 bases at V and 7 bases at J, with 11 bases between. The CDR3 length is 13 residues.

This chain joins TRBV25-1 and TRBJ1-6, with D unclear. This CDR3 region has 13 residues. V lost 2 bases and J 10 bases, leaving 9 bases between the germline ends. Germline assignment: CDR1 MGHDK and CDR2 SYGVNS. In DNA, the CDR3 is TGTGCCAGCAGTGAAAGGCAAGGATCACCCCTCCACTTT. Translating gives CASSERQGSPLHF.

This clonotype was seen more than once but under ten times. CDR3 nucleotide sequence: TGTGCCAGCAGTGAATCACGGGGGATCGGGCAGCCCCAGCATTTT. Translating it yields CASSESRGIGQPQHF. This chain uses TRBV6-1 with TRBJ1-5; tentatively, D is TRBD1 (5 bases). The CDR3 is 15 amino acids. Germline CDR1 and CDR2: MNHNS and SASEGT. With 2 bases removed from V and 7 bases from J, the gap between germline ends came to 15 bases.

This clonotype was recorded once. The chain couples TRBV6-1 to TRBJ2-7; the match to TRBD2 covers 8 bases. The V gene end was trimmed by 4 bases and the J gene end by 1 base; junction bases not matched to a gene: 9. This CDR3 comprises 16 residues. Germline V gene data show CDR1 as MNHNS and CDR2 as SASEGT. The CDR3 protein is CASSVLAGSDSYEQYF. DNA for the CDR3: TGTGCCAGCAGTGTTCTAGCGGGTAGTGATTCCTACGAGCAGTACTTC.